Listed here is a single T cell receptor (beta chain). This CDR3 has 13 residues. Germline values: CDR1 MDHEN, CDR2 SYDVKM. The ends were cut back, 5 bases at V and 6 bases at J, with 14 bases in the middle. The entry originates in a study of cytomegalovirus exposure and HLA in healthy donors. Data came from immunoSEQ multiplex PCR; TCRdb stores just in-frame clones and leaves some out. The sample lists approximately 60,000 clones, just under 95% occurring once. This sequence originates from a woman between 18 and 30 years old in good health and CMV-seropositive. The sequenced sample was PBMCs. The chain joins TRBV28 to TRBJ2-7, with D possibly matching TRBD2 (5 bases). The CDR3 spells CASSIGWESEQYF. In DNA, the CDR3 is TGTGCCAGCAGTATAGGGTGGGAGAGCGAGCAGTACTTC.